Listed below are T cell receptor beta chains from one sample, sequenced in a study of T cell changes during pregnancy in multiple sclerosis. TCRdb's table, derived via immunoSEQ multiplex PCR, lists solely in-frame clones and lacks some. The table shows tens of thousands of clones, with under 95% occurring only once. The specimen was CD4+ T cells from peripheral blood mononuclear cells, collected after pregnancy. The receptors derive from a female donor with multiple sclerosis, enrolled in a pregnancy study. The CDR3 runs from the conserved cysteine through the conserved F or W. Each record gives: clone size, V gene, J gene, D gene, CDR3 DNA, CDR3 protein. The D gene is left open where the match is weak. A row's size may be missing; if present it is once, few, many or a size class.

once	TRBV10-3	TRBJ1-1	TRBD1	TGTGCTATCGGTGGGACAGGGGGCGCGGGGAACACTGAAGCTTTCTTT	CAIGGTGGAGNTEAFF
.	TRBV15	TRBJ1-1	TRBD1	TGTGCCACCAGCTCTCCTAGGGGACAGTCGAAGACTGAAGCTTTCTTT	CATSSPRGQSKTEAFF
.	TRBV5-4	TRBJ1-1	.	TGTGCCAGCAGCTTAAGGGTGCGGGAAACTGAAGCTTTCTTT	CASSLRVRETEAFF
.	TRBV7-8	TRBJ2-7	.	TGTGCCAGCAGCGACCCCCCCGACTCGACAGTCTTCTCCTACGAGCAGTACTTC	CASSDPPDSTVFSYEQYF
.	TRBV7-9	TRBJ1-2	.	TGTGCCAGCAGTGACAGGACTTCATATGGCTACACCTTC	CASSDRTSYGYTF
.	TRBV5-1	TRBJ2-2	.	TGCGCCAGCAGCGGCGACAGGCCGAACACCGGGGAGCTGTTTTTT	CASSGDRPNTGELFF
.	TRBV4-1	TRBJ2-5	TRBD2	TGCGCCAGCAGCCCCCTGGGACTGACTAGCGGGGGCCAAGAGACCCAGTACTTC	CASSPLGLTSGGQETQYF
.	TRBV5-4	TRBJ2-7	.	TGTGCCAGCAACCCACCGGGCCGGGAGTATGAGCAGTACTTC	CASNPPGREYEQYF
.	TRBV29-1	TRBJ2-4	TRBD1	TGCAGCGTTAGACAGGGGAATGAGGGCAAAAACATTCAGTACTTC	CSVRQGNEGKNIQYF
.	TRBV6-5	TRBJ2-1	TRBD1	TGTGCCAGCAGTGGACCGGGACGCAGGGGGAAGTTCTTC	CASSGPGRRGKFF
.	TRBV27	TRBJ2-2	.	TGTGCCAGCAGTCACCGACAGAACACCGGGGAGCTGTTTTTT	CASSHRQNTGELFF
.	TRBV6-6	TRBJ2-1	.	TGTGCCAGCAGCCTTCAGGCCAATGAGCAGTTCTTC	CASSLQANEQFF
.	TRBV4-1	TRBJ1-5	.	TGCGCCAGCAGCCAAGAGGGCAGCCTCGATTACCGTCCCCAGCATTTT	CASSQEGSLDYRPQHF
.	TRBV6-5	TRBJ1-1	.	TGTGCCAGCAGTTTGAGTATCCTAAACACTGAAGCTTTCTTT	CASSLSILNTEAFF
.	TRBV28	TRBJ2-7	.	TGTGCCAGCAGTTTCCCCAGGGCCAAGGGAGAGCAGTACTTC	CASSFPRAKGEQYF
.	TRBV11-2	TRBJ2-1	.	TGTGCCAGCAGCTTAGATGGAACCTCCTTACAGGAGCAGTTCTTC	CASSLDGTSLQEQFF
.	TRBV6-4	TRBJ2-1	.	TGTGCCAGCAGTCGGGGGACGCAAAATGAGCAGTTCTTC	CASSRGTQNEQFF
.	TRBV6-6	TRBJ1-1	TRBD1	TGTGCCAGCAGTTACCTGACAGGGGACACTGAAGCTTTCTTT	CASSYLTGDTEAFF
.	TRBV25-1	TRBJ2-1	TRBD1	TGTGCCAGCAGTGTCCCCGGGACAGGACTCGTCAATGAGCAGTTCTTC	CASSVPGTGLVNEQFF
.	TRBV19	TRBJ1-6	.	TGTGCCAGTAGTATAGTTCTGAAGGGGTTATCACCCCTCCACTTT	CASSIVLKGLSPLHF
.	TRBV7-2	TRBJ1-5	TRBD1	TGTGCCAGCAGCGGGACAGGGGGCAATCAGCCCCAGCATTTT	CASSGTGGNQPQHF
.	TRBV4-3	TRBJ2-7	.	TGCGCCAGCAGCCAGAGTTTCACCTACGAGCAGTACTTC	CASSQSFTYEQYF
.	TRBV11-1	TRBJ2-5	.	TGTGCCAGCAGCCTAGGCAGCGGGCCGGTGACCCAGTACTTC	CASSLGSGPVTQYF
.	TRBV27	TRBJ1-5	.	TGTGCCAGCAGCTTTGCGGGTTATAATAGCAATCAGCCCCAGCATTTT	CASSFAGYNSNQPQHF
.	TRBV29-1	TRBJ1-5	.	TGCAGCGTTGAAGATCCAGGCAACAGAGATCAGCCCCAGCATTTT	CSVEDPGNRDQPQHF
.	TRBV11-3	TRBJ2-1	.	TGTGCCAGCAGCTTAGGGGAGACGGTGGGCAATGAGCAGTTCTTC	CASSLGETVGNEQFF
.	TRBV11-2	TRBJ2-1	TRBD2	TGTGCCAGCAGAGCCTCGAGGGCGGGAGGGCGGCCGACCTCCAATGAGCAGTTCTTC	CASRASRAGGRPTSNEQFF
.	TRBV4-3	TRBJ1-5	.	TGCGCCAGCAGCCAGGAGCATCCCACCCGGCAGCCCCAGCATTTT	CASSQEHPTRQPQHF
.	TRBV19	TRBJ2-3	.	TGTGCCAGTAGTATAGAACTAGCCAGAAAAGATACGCAGTATTTT	CASSIELARKDTQYF
.	TRBV5-5	TRBJ1-2	TRBD1	TGTGCCAGCGCCACTTCCGGGACAGGGGTCTATGGCTACACCTTC	CASATSGTGVYGYTF
.	TRBV5-5	TRBJ1-5	TRBD1	TGTGCCAGCAGCTGGGGACAGGGCGGTCAGCCCCAGCATTTT	CASSWGQGGQPQHF
.	TRBV4-1	TRBJ1-1	.	TGCGCCAGCAACTGGGCGAAGGGGCGCCTCGGTACTGAAGCTTTCTTT	CASNWAKGRLGTEAFF
.	TRBV4-3	TRBJ2-1	.	TGCGCCAGCAGCCAAGAGGTAACTTGGGGCAGCTACAATGAGCAGTTCTTC	CASSQEVTWGSYNEQFF
.	TRBV10-3	TRBJ1-2	TRBD1	TGTGCCATCAGTACCCCGGGACAGGGCTACACCTTC	CAISTPGQGYTF
once	TRBV15	TRBJ2-7	.	TGTGCCACCAGCCGAGGAGGGTTTGACGAGCAGTACTTC	CATSRGGFDEQYF
.	TRBV6-5	TRBJ1-3	.	TGTGCCAGCAAAATCGACAACTCTGGAAACACCATATATTTT	CASKIDNSGNTIYF
.	TRBV4-2	TRBJ2-5	.	TGTGCCAGCAGCCTCCATCGGGCGGGACAGGAGACCCAGTACTTC	CASSLHRAGQETQYF
.	TRBV4-3	TRBJ2-5	.	TGCGCCAGCAGCCCCCAGCCCAGGGGTCCCAAAGAGACCCAGTACTTC	CASSPQPRGPKETQYF
once	TRBV9	TRBJ2-6	.	TGTGCCAGCAGCGTAGCTAGTGGGGCCAACGTCCTGACTTTC	CASSVASGANVLTF
once	TRBV30	TRBJ2-7	TRBD1	TGTGCCTGGAGTCCCCGGACAGGGGGCAAATACGAGCAGTACTTC	CAWSPRTGGKYEQYF
.	TRBV5-1	TRBJ1-1	TRBD1	TGCGCCAGCAGCTTGGGGGGACAGGGTGGGACTGAAGCTTTCTTT	CASSLGGQGGTEAFF
.	TRBV5-1	TRBJ2-7	TRBD2	TGCGCCAGCAGCTTTAGCGGGAGAACGAACGAGCAGTACTTC	CASSFSGRTNEQYF
.	TRBV7-2	TRBJ1-2	TRBD1	TGTGCCAGCAGCCTAGGACAGGAATATGGCTACACCTTC	CASSLGQEYGYTF
.	TRBV9	TRBJ2-7	.	TGTGCCAGCAGCCGAACAGGGATTGACCTCCACGAGCAGTACTTC	CASSRTGIDLHEQYF
.	TRBV6-5	TRBJ1-6	TRBD1	TGTGCCAGCAGACCTTACACGACAGGGACTTCACCCCTCCACTTT	CASRPYTTGTSPLHF
.	TRBV5-6	TRBJ1-2	.	TGTGCCAGCAGCTTGAGGGTGGGGGCTTATGGCTACACCTTC	CASSLRVGAYGYTF
few	TRBV28	TRBJ1-3	.	TGTGCCAGCAGTCCTTGGACAGCTAGCTCTGGAAACACCATATATTTT	CASSPWTASSGNTIYF